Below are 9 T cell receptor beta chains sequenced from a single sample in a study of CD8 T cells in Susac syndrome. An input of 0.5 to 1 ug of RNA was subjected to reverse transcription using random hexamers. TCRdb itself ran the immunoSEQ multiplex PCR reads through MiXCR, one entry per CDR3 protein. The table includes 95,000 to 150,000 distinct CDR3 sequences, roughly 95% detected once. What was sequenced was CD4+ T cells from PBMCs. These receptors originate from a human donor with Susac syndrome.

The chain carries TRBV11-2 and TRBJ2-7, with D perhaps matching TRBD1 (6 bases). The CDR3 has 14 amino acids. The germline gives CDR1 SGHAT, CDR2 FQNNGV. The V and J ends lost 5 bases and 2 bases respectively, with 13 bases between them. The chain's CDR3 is CASSPGDKTYEQYF. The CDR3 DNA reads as TGTGCCAGCAGCCCCGGGGACAAAACCTACGAGCAGTACTTC.

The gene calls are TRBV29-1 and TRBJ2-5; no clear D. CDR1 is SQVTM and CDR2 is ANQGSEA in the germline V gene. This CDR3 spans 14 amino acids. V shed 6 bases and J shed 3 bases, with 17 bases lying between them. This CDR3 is CSVDAATVKETQYF. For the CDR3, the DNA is TGCAGCGTCGACGCGGCGACGGTAAAAGAGACCCAGTACTTC.

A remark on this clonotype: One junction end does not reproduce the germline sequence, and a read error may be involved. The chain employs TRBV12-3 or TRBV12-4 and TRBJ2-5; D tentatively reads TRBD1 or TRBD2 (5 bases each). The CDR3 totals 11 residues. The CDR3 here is CAAARADSQVF. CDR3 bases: TGTGCCGCTGCCAGGGCGGACTCCCAAGTCTTC.

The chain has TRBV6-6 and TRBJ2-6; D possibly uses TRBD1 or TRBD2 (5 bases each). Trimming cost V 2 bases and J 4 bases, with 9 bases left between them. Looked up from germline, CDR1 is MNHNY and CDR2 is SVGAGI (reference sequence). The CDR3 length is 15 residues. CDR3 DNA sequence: TGTGCCAGCAGTTACCGAGGGGCCGGGGCCAACGTCCTGACTTTC. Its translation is CASSYRGAGANVLTF.

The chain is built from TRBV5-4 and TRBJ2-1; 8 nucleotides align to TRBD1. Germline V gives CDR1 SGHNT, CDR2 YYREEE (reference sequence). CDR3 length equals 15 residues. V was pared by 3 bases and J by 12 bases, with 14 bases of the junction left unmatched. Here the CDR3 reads CASSYDRGQVQRQFF. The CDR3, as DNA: TGTGCCAGCAGCTATGACCGGGGACAGGTTCAGAGGCAGTTCTTC.

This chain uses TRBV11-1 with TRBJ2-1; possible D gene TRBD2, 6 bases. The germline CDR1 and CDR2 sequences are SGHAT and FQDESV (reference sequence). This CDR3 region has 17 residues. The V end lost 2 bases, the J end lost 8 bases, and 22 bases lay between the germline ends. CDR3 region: CASSLSLAPRRGYEQFF. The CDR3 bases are TGTGCCAGCAGCTTATCCCTAGCGCCTCGACGAGGGTATGAGCAGTTCTTC.

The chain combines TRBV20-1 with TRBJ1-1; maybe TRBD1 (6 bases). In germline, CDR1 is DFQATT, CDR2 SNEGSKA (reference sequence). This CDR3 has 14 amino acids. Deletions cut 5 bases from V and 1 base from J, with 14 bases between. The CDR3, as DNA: TGCAGTGCTGGGAATTCGGACAGGAACACTGAAGCTTTCTTT. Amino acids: CSAGNSDRNTEAFF.

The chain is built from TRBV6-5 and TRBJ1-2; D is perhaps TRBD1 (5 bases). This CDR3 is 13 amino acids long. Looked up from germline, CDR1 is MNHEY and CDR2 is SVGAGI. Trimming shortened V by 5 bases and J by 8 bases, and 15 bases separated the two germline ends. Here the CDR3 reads CASSGGALRGYTF. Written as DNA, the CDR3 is TGTGCCAGCAGTGGCGGGGCCTTGCGGGGCTACACCTTC.

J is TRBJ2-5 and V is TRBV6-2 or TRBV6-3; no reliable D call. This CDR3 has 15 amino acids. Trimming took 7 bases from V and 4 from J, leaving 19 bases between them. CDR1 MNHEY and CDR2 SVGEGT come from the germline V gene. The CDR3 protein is CASTKGLGLTETQYF. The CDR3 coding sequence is TGTGCCAGCACCAAGGGTCTCGGGTTAACAGAGACCCAGTACTTC.